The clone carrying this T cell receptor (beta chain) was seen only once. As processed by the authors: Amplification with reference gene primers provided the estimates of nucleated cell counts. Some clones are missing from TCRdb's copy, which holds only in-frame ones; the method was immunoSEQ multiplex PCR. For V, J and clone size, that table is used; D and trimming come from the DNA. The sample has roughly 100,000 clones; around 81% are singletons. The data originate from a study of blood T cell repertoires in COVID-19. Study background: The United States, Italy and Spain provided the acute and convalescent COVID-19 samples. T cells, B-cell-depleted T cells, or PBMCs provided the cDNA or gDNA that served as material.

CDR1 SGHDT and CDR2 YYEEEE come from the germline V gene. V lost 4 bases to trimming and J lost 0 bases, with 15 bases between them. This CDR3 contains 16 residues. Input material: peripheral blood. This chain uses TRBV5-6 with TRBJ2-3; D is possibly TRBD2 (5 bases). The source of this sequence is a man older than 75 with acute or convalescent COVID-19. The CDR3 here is CASSLRTGISTDTQYF. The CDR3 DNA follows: TGTGCCAGCAGCCTCAGGACGGGAATTAGCACAGATACGCAGTATTTT.